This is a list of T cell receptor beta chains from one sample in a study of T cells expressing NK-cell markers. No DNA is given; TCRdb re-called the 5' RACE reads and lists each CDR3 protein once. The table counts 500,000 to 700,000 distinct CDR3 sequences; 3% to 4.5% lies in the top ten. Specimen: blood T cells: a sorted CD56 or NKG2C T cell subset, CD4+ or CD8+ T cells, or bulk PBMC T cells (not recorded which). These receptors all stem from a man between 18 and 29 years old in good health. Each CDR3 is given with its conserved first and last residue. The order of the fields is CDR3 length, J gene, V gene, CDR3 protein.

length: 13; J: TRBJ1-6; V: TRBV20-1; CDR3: CSGGESYNSPLHF
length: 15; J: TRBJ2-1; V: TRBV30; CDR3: CAWHGGLAGYNEQFF
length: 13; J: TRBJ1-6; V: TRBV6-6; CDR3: CASSQSGPSPLHF
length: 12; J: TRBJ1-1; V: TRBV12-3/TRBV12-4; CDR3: CASSFGGGGAFF
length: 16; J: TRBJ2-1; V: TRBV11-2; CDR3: CASSYGTSGRSFEQFF
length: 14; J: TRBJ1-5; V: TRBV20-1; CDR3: CSATGTGRFQPQHF
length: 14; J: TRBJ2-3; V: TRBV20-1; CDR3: CSALRITSTDTQYF
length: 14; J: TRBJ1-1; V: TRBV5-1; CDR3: CASVSAGATTEAFF
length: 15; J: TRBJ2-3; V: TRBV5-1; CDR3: CASSLRTGGADTQYF
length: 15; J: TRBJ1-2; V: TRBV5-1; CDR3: CASSLSVQGWEGYTF
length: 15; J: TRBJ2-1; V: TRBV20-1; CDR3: CSARDRSRSNNEQFF
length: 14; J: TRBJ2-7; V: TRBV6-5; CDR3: CASRNTMTAYEQYF
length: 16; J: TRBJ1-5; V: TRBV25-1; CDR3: CASSASPGGSNQPQHF
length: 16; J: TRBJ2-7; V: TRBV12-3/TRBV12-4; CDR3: CASSFIGRAASYEQYF
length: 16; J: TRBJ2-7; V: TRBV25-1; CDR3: CASSGPGAPLLYEQYF
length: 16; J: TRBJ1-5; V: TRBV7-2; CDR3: CASSFAGTGGVQPQHF
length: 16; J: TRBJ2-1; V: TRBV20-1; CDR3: CSASEGTVSSYNEQFF
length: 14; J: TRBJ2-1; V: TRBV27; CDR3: CASSPPGRRDEQFF
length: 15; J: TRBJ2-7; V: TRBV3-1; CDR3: CASSLTSGRAIGQYF
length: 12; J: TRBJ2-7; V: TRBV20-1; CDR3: CSASRFVGEQYF
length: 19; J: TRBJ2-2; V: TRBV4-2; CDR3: CASSPLGVGSSLNTGELFF
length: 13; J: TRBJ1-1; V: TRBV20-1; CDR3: CSAPEFGNTEAFF
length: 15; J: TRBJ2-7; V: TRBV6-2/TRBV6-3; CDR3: CASSLPGLVDNEQYF
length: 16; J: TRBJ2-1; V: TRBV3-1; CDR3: CASSQEWGRIDNEQFF
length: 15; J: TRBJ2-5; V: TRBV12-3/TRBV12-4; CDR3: CASSGLAPQQETQYF
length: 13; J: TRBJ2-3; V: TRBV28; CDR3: CASIPQPTDTQYF
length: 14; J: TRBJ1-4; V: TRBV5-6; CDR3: CASSNRARNEKLFF
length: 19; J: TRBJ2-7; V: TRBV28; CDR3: CASSLPISFRDRATHEQYF
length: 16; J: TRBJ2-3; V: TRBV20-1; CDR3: CSAILSGRAQGTTQYF
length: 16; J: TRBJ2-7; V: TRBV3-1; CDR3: CASSQEKIAGDDEQYF
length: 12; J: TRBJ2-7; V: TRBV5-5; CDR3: CASSFWGFEQYF
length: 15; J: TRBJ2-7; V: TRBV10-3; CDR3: CATRDVGEGGYEQYF
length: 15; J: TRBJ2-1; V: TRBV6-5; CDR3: CASSYSRGSHNEQFF
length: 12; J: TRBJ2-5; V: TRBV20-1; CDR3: CSLTGRQETQYF
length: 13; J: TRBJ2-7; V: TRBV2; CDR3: CASSEITRYEQYF
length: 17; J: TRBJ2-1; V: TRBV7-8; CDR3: CASSFHRGTTSYNEQFF
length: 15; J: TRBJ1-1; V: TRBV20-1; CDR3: CSAEYGTPLNTEAFF
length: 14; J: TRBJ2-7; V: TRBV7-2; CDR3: CASSLVLAGGEQYF
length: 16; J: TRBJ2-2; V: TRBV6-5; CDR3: CASSYSTGLNTGELFF
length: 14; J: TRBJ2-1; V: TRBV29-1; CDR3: CSAPTGASYNEQFF
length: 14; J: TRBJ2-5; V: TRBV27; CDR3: CASSMTGAQETQYF
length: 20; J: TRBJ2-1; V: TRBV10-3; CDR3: CAISELGLAGETRSGNEQFF
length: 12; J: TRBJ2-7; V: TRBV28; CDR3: CASNSGTLEQYF
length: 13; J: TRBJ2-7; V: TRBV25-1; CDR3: CASSESPGYEQYF
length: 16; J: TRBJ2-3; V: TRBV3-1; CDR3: CASSSPGLARKDTQYF
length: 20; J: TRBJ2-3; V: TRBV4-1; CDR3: CASSQDHGGAGVLFSDTQYF
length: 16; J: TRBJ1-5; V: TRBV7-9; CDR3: CASSLGVELDGQPQHF
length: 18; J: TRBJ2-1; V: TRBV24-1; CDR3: CATSDLPGRGTTYNEQFF
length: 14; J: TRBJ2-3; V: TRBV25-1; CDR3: CASSRTSDTDTQYF
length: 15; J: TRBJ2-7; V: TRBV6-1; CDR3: CASSNAHRGWYEQYF